This T cell receptor beta chain stems from a study of blood T cell repertoires in COVID-19. This clone occurred a few times. Data came from immunoSEQ multiplex PCR; TCRdb stores just in-frame clones and leaves some out. The data hold 250,000 to 300,000 clones, with roughly 91% observed a single time. Trimming removed 9 bases from V and 5 bases from J; junction bases left unmatched: 10. The CDR3 runs to 14 residues. Germline values: CDR1 LNHDA, CDR2 SQIVND (reference sequence). Sequences were obtained from PBMCs or T cells enriched from blood (not recorded which). This sequence originates from a woman aged 55-75 years in a cohort exposed to, infected with or recovered from COVID-19 (not recorded which). This sequence joins TRBV19 and TRBJ2-3; 8 bases are shared with TRBD2. CDR3 in amino acids: CASSRGGRKDTQYF. CDR3 sequence (DNA): TGTGCCAGCTCTCGGGGCGGGAGGAAAGATACGCAGTATTTT.